One and the same sample provided the 7 T cell receptor beta chains below, sequenced in a study of blood T cell repertoires in COVID-19. Method: immunoSEQ multiplex PCR; TCRdb's copy keeps in-frame clones and lacks some. The repertoire has 200,000 or so clones, about 80% of them found once; the top ten carry approximately 7.9%. The sample consisted of PBMCs or T cells enriched from blood (not recorded which). The receptors stem from a man between 35 and 55 years old who had recovered from COVID-19.

This chain joins TRBV24-1 and TRBJ2-1, with D uncertain. The CDR3 loop spans 16 amino acids. The germline V gene encodes CDR1 KGHDR and CDR2 SFDVKD. The V end was cut by 7 bases, the J end by 0 bases, with 15 bases between. CDR3 in DNA: TGTGCCACCAGCCCCGCCGAGAAGAGCTCCTACAATGAGCAGTTCTTC. It is translated as CATSPAEKSSYNEQFF.

This chain links TRBV9 with TRBJ1-2, with 8 bases identical to TRBD1. The V gene's germline CDR1 is SGDLS and CDR2 YYNGEE. V dropped 3 bases and J dropped 4; count of bases not matched to a gene: 11. This CDR3 spans 16 amino acids. As DNA, the CDR3 is TGTGCCAGCAGCGCTGAGGGGGACAGGCTTTCCTATGGCTACACCTTC. Residues: CASSAEGDRLSYGYTF.

The chain has TRBV11-2 and TRBJ1-3; 10 bases are a match to TRBD1. Germline-derived CDR1 and CDR2 are SGHAT and FQNNGV. This CDR3 spans 17 amino acids. V lost 1 base and J lost 4; bases outside the gene matches: 7. The CDR3, as DNA: TGTGCCAGCAGCTTAGGTCGACAGGGGGCATTGGGAAACACCATATATTTT. Encoded protein: CASSLGRQGALGNTIYF.

The DNA for the CDR3 is TGTGCCAGCAGTTACGAAGCGGGGGGCCCAGATACGCAGTATTTT. This gives the protein CASSYEAGGPDTQYF. The V and J genes are TRBV6-5 and TRBJ2-3; TRBD2 matches 9 bases. V shed 2 bases, J shed 4 bases, and the junction held 4 bases outside the gene matches. This CDR3 has 15 residues. The germline V gene encodes CDR1 MNHEY and CDR2 SVGAGI.

The CDR3 spells CASSSSAVKARGGEQFF. CDR3 in DNA: TGTGCCAGCAGTTCCTCAGCCGTTAAGGCTCGGGGGGGTGAGCAGTTCTTC. The genes are TRBV6-2 or TRBV6-3 and TRBJ2-1; 8 bases are a match to TRBD2. The CDR3 totals 17 residues. CDR1 MNHEY and CDR2 SVGEGT come from the germline V gene. The junction had 17 bases not matched to a gene; V was cut back by 4 bases and J by 9 bases.

The rearrangement joins TRBV6-5 to TRBJ1-2; D possibly corresponds to TRBD1 (6 bases). Germline V gene data show CDR1 as MNHEY and CDR2 as SVGAGI. Trimming removed 5 bases from V and 0 bases from J, with 13 bases in between. The CDR3 runs to 15 residues. The DNA for the CDR3 is TGTGCCAGCAGTCGGGACACTGGACCTAACTATGGCTACACCTTC. As protein: CASSRDTGPNYGYTF.

The V gene is TRBV2, the J gene TRBJ1-2; D not resolved. Trimming shortened V by 6 bases and J by 4 bases, and 21 bases separated the two germline ends. Germline V gene data show CDR1 as SNHLY and CDR2 as FYNNEI. The CDR3 covers 16 residues. The CDR3 is CASSFSHNPPRYGYTF. CDR3 DNA: TGTGCCAGCAGCTTCTCCCATAACCCTCCGCGCTATGGCTACACCTTC. The entire variable domain, with the rest obtained from reference TRBV2 and TRBJ1-2, is as follows: EPEVTQTPSHQVTQMGQEVILRCVPISNHLYFYWYRQILGQKVEFLVSFYNNEISEKSEIFDDQFSVERPDGSNFTLKIRSTKLEDSAMYFCASSFSHNPPRYGYTFGSGTRLTVV.